These T cell receptor beta chains were read from a single sample in a study of blood T cell repertoires in COVID-19. TCRdb's table, derived via immunoSEQ multiplex PCR, lists solely in-frame clones and lacks some. The top ten hold approximately 40% of the sample, which has over 30,000 clones, around 80% seen once. The sample taken for sequencing was peripheral blood. The source of these receptors is a man older than 75 with active or convalescent COVID-19. The CDR3 runs from the conserved cysteine through the conserved F or W. D genes are given only for firm matches. For some rows the clone size is stated as once, few or many, or as a class when expanded; others skip it.

j_call: TRBJ2-7; v_call: TRBV2; d_call: -; clone_size: once; cdr3_aa: CASNGLVVGYEQYF; cdr3_nt: TGTGCCAGCAACGGACTGGTGGTGGGGTACGAGCAGTACTTC
j_call: TRBJ2-3; v_call: TRBV27; d_call: TRBD2; clone_size: once; cdr3_aa: CASSFLLAGGPDTQYF; cdr3_nt: TGTGCCAGCAGTTTTCTCCTAGCGGGAGGGCCGGATACGCAGTATTTT
j_call: TRBJ2-1; v_call: TRBV6-2/TRBV6-3; d_call: TRBD2; clone_size: -; cdr3_aa: CASSYSPPSGIYNEQFF; cdr3_nt: TGTGCCAGCAGTTACAGTCCCCCTAGCGGGATTTACAATGAGCAGTTCTTC
j_call: TRBJ1-2; v_call: TRBV28; d_call: -; clone_size: -; cdr3_aa: CASSPTGLYGYTF; cdr3_nt: TGTGCCAGCAGTCCTACAGGCCTCTATGGCTACACCTTC
j_call: TRBJ2-7; v_call: TRBV5-6; d_call: TRBD2; clone_size: -; cdr3_aa: CASSPRVAGSHEQYF; cdr3_nt: TGTGCCAGCAGCCCCCGGGTAGCGGGATCTCACGAGCAGTACTTC
j_call: TRBJ1-1; v_call: TRBV10-2; d_call: -; clone_size: -; cdr3_aa: CASSDGANTEAFF; cdr3_nt: TGCGCCAGCAGTGATGGGGCGAACACTGAAGCTTTCTTT
j_call: TRBJ1-5; v_call: TRBV10-3; d_call: -; clone_size: -; cdr3_aa: CAISDFGQYSNQPQHF; cdr3_nt: TGTGCCATCAGTGACTTCGGACAATATAGCAATCAGCCCCAGCATTTT
j_call: TRBJ1-5; v_call: TRBV2; d_call: -; clone_size: -; cdr3_aa: CASSGQSDAYQPQHF; cdr3_nt: TGTGCCAGCAGTGGACAGTCTGACGCGTATCAGCCCCAGCATTTT
j_call: TRBJ2-7; v_call: TRBV9; d_call: TRBD2; clone_size: -; cdr3_aa: CASSVGGSGVYEQYF; cdr3_nt: TGTGCCAGCAGCGTAGGGGGTAGCGGGGTTTACGAGCAGTACTTC
j_call: TRBJ1-2; v_call: TRBV3-1/TRBV3-2; d_call: -; clone_size: -; cdr3_aa: CASSQEGRGYGYTF; cdr3_nt: TGTGCCAGCAGCCAAGAGGGCCGGGGCTATGGCTACACCTTC
j_call: TRBJ2-3; v_call: TRBV15; d_call: TRBD2; clone_size: -; cdr3_aa: CATSRSGLAGTDTQYF; cdr3_nt: TGTGCCACCAGCAGATCGGGACTAGCGGGCACAGATACGCAGTATTTT
j_call: TRBJ2-4; v_call: TRBV6-5; d_call: TRBD1; clone_size: once; cdr3_aa: CASSPGQGKNIQYF; cdr3_nt: TGTGCCAGCAGCCCGGGACAGGGAAAAAACATTCAGTACTTC
j_call: TRBJ2-2; v_call: TRBV30; d_call: TRBD2; clone_size: -; cdr3_aa: CAWSVFELAGGNPNTGELFF; cdr3_nt: TGTGCCTGGAGTGTTTTCGAGCTAGCGGGAGGAAATCCGAACACCGGGGAGCTGTTTTTT
j_call: TRBJ2-1; v_call: TRBV10-3; d_call: -; clone_size: once; cdr3_aa: CAISDYTGEQFF; cdr3_nt: TGTGCCATCAGTGATTATACCGGTGAGCAGTTCTTC
j_call: TRBJ2-1; v_call: TRBV21-1; d_call: -; clone_size: -; cdr3_aa: CASSFSYNEQFF; cdr3_nt: TGTGCCAGCAGCTTCAGCTACAATGAGCAGTTCTTC
j_call: TRBJ1-3; v_call: TRBV6-5; d_call: TRBD1; clone_size: -; cdr3_aa: CASSQRQGFNTIYF; cdr3_nt: TGTGCCAGCAGTCAAAGACAGGGGTTCAACACCATATATTTT
j_call: TRBJ1-1; v_call: TRBV6-1; d_call: TRBD1; clone_size: -; cdr3_aa: CASSEYRTGFMNTEAFF; cdr3_nt: TGTGCCAGCAGTGAATACCGGACAGGGTTCATGAACACTGAAGCTTTCTTT
j_call: TRBJ1-2; v_call: TRBV10-3; d_call: -; clone_size: few; cdr3_aa: CAAAAGQGISNGYTF; cdr3_nt: TGTGCCGCCGCGGCGGGGCAGGGAATTTCTAATGGCTACACCTTC
j_call: TRBJ2-1; v_call: TRBV7-2; d_call: -; clone_size: -; cdr3_aa: CASSLVLDDEQFF; cdr3_nt: TGTGCCAGCAGCTTAGTACTAGACGATGAGCAGTTCTTC
j_call: TRBJ1-1; v_call: TRBV20-1; d_call: -; clone_size: -; cdr3_aa: CSARSGTEAFF; cdr3_nt: TGCAGTGCCCGGAGCGGCACTGAAGCTTTCTTT
j_call: TRBJ2-3; v_call: TRBV23-1; d_call: TRBD2; clone_size: -; cdr3_aa: CASRNPRPGLAGVTDTQYF; cdr3_nt: TGCGCCAGCAGGAACCCACGCCCGGGACTAGCGGGGGTCACAGATACGCAGTATTTT
j_call: TRBJ2-1; v_call: TRBV6-1; d_call: -; clone_size: -; cdr3_aa: CASSEASGWEQFF; cdr3_nt: TGTGCCAGCAGTGAAGCATCGGGTTGGGAGCAGTTCTTC
j_call: TRBJ1-5; v_call: TRBV27; d_call: -; clone_size: -; cdr3_aa: CASSPAGATTSNQPQHF; cdr3_nt: TGTGCCAGCAGTCCCGCGGGGGCCACGACTTCCAATCAGCCCCAGCATTTT
j_call: TRBJ1-2; v_call: TRBV19; d_call: -; clone_size: few; cdr3_aa: CASSIDPGTFYGYTF; cdr3_nt: TGTGCCAGTAGTATAGACCCCGGGACATTCTATGGCTACACCTTC
j_call: TRBJ2-7; v_call: TRBV11-3; d_call: -; clone_size: once; cdr3_aa: CASSFTTFPYEQYF; cdr3_nt: TGTGCCAGCAGCTTTACCACTTTTCCCTACGAGCAGTACTTC
j_call: TRBJ2-7; v_call: TRBV5-1; d_call: -; clone_size: -; cdr3_aa: CASCDPGPPYEQYF; cdr3_nt: TGCGCCAGCTGCGACCCAGGTCCCCCCTACGAGCAGTACTTC
j_call: TRBJ2-1; v_call: TRBV18; d_call: -; clone_size: once; cdr3_aa: CASSPPAGMAYNEQFF; cdr3_nt: TGTGCCAGCTCACCACCGGCGGGAATGGCCTACAATGAGCAGTTCTTC
j_call: TRBJ2-3; v_call: TRBV4-1; d_call: TRBD1; clone_size: -; cdr3_aa: CASSGQGREKDTQYF; cdr3_nt: TGCGCCAGCAGTGGACAGGGAAGGGAAAAAGATACGCAGTATTTT
j_call: TRBJ1-5; v_call: TRBV6-5; d_call: TRBD1; clone_size: -; cdr3_aa: CASSQTGDQPQHF; cdr3_nt: TGTGCCAGCAGCCAAACAGGGGATCAGCCCCAGCATTTT
j_call: TRBJ2-3; v_call: TRBV7-7; d_call: -; clone_size: -; cdr3_aa: CASSFNGTCTDTQYF; cdr3_nt: TGTGCTAGCAGCTTTAATGGGACTTGCACAGATACGCAGTATTTT
j_call: TRBJ2-1; v_call: TRBV5-4; d_call: -; clone_size: -; cdr3_aa: CASSLAGSSYNEQFF; cdr3_nt: TGTGCCAGCAGCTTGGCGGGTAGCTCTTACAATGAGCAGTTCTTC
j_call: TRBJ2-7; v_call: TRBV30; d_call: -; clone_size: -; cdr3_aa: CAWSDTYEQYF; cdr3_nt: TGTGCCTGGAGTGACACCTACGAGCAGTACTTC
j_call: TRBJ2-3; v_call: TRBV30; d_call: -; clone_size: -; cdr3_aa: CAWSVRLATQYF; cdr3_nt: TGTGCCTGGAGTGTTCGGCTAGCAACGCAGTATTTT
j_call: TRBJ2-7; v_call: TRBV19; d_call: -; clone_size: few; cdr3_aa: CASSIVGLYSRDEQYF; cdr3_nt: TGTGCCAGTAGTATCGTGGGACTTTACTCGCGGGACGAGCAGTACTTC
j_call: TRBJ2-1; v_call: TRBV4-2; d_call: TRBD2; clone_size: -; cdr3_aa: CASSQVSSGSSEQFF; cdr3_nt: TGTGCCAGCAGCCAAGTTTCTAGCGGGAGCTCTGAGCAGTTCTTC
j_call: TRBJ1-2; v_call: TRBV3-1/TRBV3-2; d_call: TRBD1; clone_size: -; cdr3_aa: CASSQGDRGDYGYTF; cdr3_nt: TGTGCCAGCAGCCAAGGGGACAGGGGGGACTATGGCTACACCTTC
j_call: TRBJ2-3; v_call: TRBV18; d_call: TRBD1; clone_size: -; cdr3_aa: CASSPIQGSTDTQYF; cdr3_nt: TGTGCCAGCTCACCAATACAGGGGAGCACAGATACGCAGTATTTT
j_call: TRBJ2-2; v_call: TRBV4-1; d_call: -; clone_size: -; cdr3_aa: CASSQGLAGELFF; cdr3_nt: TGCGCCAGCAGCCAAGGACTAGCCGGGGAGCTGTTTTTT
j_call: TRBJ2-7; v_call: TRBV30; d_call: TRBD1; clone_size: -; cdr3_aa: CAWSPGQGHDEQYF; cdr3_nt: TGTGCCTGGAGTCCGGGACAGGGGCACGACGAGCAGTACTTC
j_call: TRBJ2-7; v_call: TRBV27; d_call: -; clone_size: -; cdr3_aa: CASSLLQGSYEQYF; cdr3_nt: TGTGCCAGCAGTCTATTGCAGGGCTCCTACGAGCAGTACTTC
j_call: TRBJ2-5; v_call: TRBV19; d_call: TRBD1; clone_size: -; cdr3_aa: CASSMRQGVGTQYF; cdr3_nt: TGTGCCAGTAGTATGCGTCAGGGGGTGGGGACCCAGTACTTC
j_call: TRBJ1-6; v_call: TRBV6-5; d_call: -; clone_size: -; cdr3_aa: CASRSQAYNSPLHF; cdr3_nt: TGTGCCAGCAGGTCACAGGCCTATAATTCACCCCTCCACTTT
j_call: TRBJ2-1; v_call: TRBV5-6; d_call: TRBD2; clone_size: -; cdr3_aa: CASSLTLAGAYNEQFF; cdr3_nt: TGTGCCAGCAGCTTGACCCTAGCGGGAGCCTACAATGAGCAGTTCTTC
j_call: TRBJ1-1; v_call: TRBV27; d_call: TRBD1; clone_size: many; cdr3_aa: CASSMTGGTEAFF; cdr3_nt: TGTGCCAGCAGTATGACAGGGGGCACTGAAGCTTTCTTT
j_call: TRBJ2-3; v_call: TRBV16; d_call: TRBD2; clone_size: -; cdr3_aa: CASSQGNSGLNTQYF; cdr3_nt: TGTGCCAGCAGCCAAGGAAATAGCGGGCTTAATACGCAGTATTTT
j_call: TRBJ2-7; v_call: TRBV5-1; d_call: -; clone_size: once; cdr3_aa: CASSLDRVGGEQYF; cdr3_nt: TGCGCCAGCAGCTTGGACAGGGTCGGTGGGGAGCAGTACTTC
j_call: TRBJ1-2; v_call: TRBV7-8; d_call: -; clone_size: -; cdr3_aa: CASSPRAKDGYTF; cdr3_nt: TGTGCCAGCAGCCCGAGGGCCAAAGATGGCTACACCTTC
j_call: TRBJ2-7; v_call: TRBV15; d_call: TRBD2; clone_size: -; cdr3_aa: CATSRKGRTSGRYEQYF; cdr3_nt: TGTGCCACCAGCAGGAAGGGCCGGACTAGCGGGAGGTACGAGCAGTACTTC
j_call: TRBJ2-6; v_call: TRBV7-8; d_call: TRBD1; clone_size: -; cdr3_aa: CASSLPGQALSGANVLTF; cdr3_nt: TGTGCCAGCAGCTTACCTGGACAGGCCCTTTCTGGGGCCAACGTCCTGACTTTC
j_call: TRBJ1-5; v_call: TRBV12-3/TRBV12-4; d_call: TRBD1; clone_size: -; cdr3_aa: CASSYQGDQPQHF; cdr3_nt: TGTGCCAGCAGTTACCAGGGGGACCAGCCCCAGCATTTT